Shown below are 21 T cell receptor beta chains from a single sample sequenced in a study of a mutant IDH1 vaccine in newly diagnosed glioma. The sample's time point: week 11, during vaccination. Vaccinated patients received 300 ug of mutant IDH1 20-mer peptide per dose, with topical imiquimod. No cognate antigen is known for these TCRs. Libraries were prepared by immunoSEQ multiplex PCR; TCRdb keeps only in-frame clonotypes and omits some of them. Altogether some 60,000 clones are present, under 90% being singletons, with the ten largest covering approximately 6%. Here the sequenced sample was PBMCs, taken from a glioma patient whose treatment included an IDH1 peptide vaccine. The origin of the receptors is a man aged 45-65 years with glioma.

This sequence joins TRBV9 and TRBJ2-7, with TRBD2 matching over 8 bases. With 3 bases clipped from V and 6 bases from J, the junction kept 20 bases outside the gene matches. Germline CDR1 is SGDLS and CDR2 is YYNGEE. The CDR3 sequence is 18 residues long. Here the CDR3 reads CASSAEGTSQNWGSEQYF. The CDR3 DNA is TGTGCCAGCAGCGCCGAAGGGACTAGTCAAAATTGGGGTTCCGAGCAGTACTTC.

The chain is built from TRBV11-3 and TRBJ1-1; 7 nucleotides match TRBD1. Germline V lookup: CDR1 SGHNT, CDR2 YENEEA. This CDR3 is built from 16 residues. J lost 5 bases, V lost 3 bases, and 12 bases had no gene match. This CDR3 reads CASSFHQGVGETEAFF. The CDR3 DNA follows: TGTGCCAGCAGCTTTCATCAGGGGGTAGGTGAGACTGAAGCTTTCTTT. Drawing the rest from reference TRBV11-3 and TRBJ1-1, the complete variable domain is EAGVVQSPRYKIIEKKQPVAFWCNPISGHNTLYWYLQNLGQGPELLIRYENEEAVDDSQLPKDRFSAERLKGVDSTLKIQPAELGDSAVYLCASSFHQGVGETEAFFGQGTRLTVV.

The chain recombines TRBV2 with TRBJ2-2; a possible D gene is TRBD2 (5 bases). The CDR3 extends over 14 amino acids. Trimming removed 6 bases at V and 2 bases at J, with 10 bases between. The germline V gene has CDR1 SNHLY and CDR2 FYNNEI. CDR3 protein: CASRNGLNTGELFF. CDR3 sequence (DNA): TGTGCCAGCAGAAATGGACTTAACACCGGGGAGCTGTTTTTT.

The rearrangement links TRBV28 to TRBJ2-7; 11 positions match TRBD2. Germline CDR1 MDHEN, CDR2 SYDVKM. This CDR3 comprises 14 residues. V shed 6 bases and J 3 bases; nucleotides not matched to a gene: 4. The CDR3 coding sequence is TGTGCCAGCAGCATAGCGGGAGGGGGCTACGAGCAGTACTTC. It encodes CASSIAGGGYEQYF.

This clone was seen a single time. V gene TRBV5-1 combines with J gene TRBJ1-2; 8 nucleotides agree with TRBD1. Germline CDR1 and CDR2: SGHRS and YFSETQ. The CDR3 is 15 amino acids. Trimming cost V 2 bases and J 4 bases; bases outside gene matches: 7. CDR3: CASSFGTGQGYGYTF. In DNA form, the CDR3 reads TGCGCCAGCAGCTTCGGCACCGGACAGGGCTATGGCTACACCTTC.

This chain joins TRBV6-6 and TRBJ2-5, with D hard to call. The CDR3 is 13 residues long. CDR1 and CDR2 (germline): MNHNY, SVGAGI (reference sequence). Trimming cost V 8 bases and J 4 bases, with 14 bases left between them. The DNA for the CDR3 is TGTGCCAGCGTTAGGCAGGTCCCAGAGACCCAGTACTTC. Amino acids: CASVRQVPETQYF.

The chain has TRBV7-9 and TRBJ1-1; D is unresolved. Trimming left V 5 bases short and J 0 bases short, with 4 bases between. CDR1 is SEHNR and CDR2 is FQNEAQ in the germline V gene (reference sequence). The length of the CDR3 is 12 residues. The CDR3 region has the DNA TGTGCCAGCAGCGGGGTGAACACTGAAGCTTTCTTT. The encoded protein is CASSGVNTEAFF.

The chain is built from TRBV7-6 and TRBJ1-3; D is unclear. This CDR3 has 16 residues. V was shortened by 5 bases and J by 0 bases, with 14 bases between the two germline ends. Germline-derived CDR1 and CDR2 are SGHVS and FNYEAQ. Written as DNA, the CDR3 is TGTGCCAGCAGCGGGCGAAGCGGGATCTCTGGAAACACCATATATTTT. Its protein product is CASSGRSGISGNTIYF.

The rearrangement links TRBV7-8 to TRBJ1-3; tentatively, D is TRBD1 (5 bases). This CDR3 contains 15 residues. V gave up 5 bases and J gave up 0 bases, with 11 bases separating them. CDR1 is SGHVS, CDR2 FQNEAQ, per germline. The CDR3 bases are TGTGCCAGCAGCCGGACACTAAACTCTGGAAACACCATATATTTT. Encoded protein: CASSRTLNSGNTIYF.

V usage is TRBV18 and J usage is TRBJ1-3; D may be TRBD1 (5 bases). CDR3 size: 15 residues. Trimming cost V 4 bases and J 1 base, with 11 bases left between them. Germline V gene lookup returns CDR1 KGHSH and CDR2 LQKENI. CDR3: CASSQGPPSGNTIYF. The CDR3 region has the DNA TGTGCCAGCTCACAGGGGCCACCTTCTGGAAACACCATATATTTT. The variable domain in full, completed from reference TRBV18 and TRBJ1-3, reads NAGVMQNPRHLVRRRGQEARLRCSPMKGHSHVYWYRQLPEEGLKFMVYLQKENIIDESGMPKERFSAEFPKEGPSILRIQQVVRGDSAAYFCASSQGPPSGNTIYFGEGSWLTVV.

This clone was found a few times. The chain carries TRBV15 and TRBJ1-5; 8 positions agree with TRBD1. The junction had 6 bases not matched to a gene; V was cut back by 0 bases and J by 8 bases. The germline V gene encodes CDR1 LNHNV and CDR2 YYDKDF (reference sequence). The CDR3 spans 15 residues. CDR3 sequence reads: CATSRDKMTGEPQHF. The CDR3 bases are TGTGCCACCAGCAGAGACAAAATGACAGGGGAGCCCCAGCATTTT. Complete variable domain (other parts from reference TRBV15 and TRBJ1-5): DAMVIQNPRYQVTQFGKPVTLSCSQTLNHNVMYWYQQKSSQAPKLLFHYYDKDFNNEADTPDNFQSRRPNTSFCFLDIRSPGLGDTAMYLCATSRDKMTGEPQHFGDGTRLSIL.

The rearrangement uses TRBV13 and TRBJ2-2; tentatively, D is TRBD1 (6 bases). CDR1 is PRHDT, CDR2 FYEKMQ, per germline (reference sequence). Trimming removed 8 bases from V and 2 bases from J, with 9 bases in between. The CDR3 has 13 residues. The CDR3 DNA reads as TGTGCCAGCGGCAGGGGAAACACCGGGGAGCTGTTTTTT. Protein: CASGRGNTGELFF.

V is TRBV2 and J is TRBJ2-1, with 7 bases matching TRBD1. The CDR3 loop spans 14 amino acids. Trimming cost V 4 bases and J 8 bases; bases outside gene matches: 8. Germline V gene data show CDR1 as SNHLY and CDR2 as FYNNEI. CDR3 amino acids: CASSGRQGSDEQFF. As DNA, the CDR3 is TGTGCCAGCAGTGGTAGACAGGGTTCGGATGAGCAGTTCTTC.

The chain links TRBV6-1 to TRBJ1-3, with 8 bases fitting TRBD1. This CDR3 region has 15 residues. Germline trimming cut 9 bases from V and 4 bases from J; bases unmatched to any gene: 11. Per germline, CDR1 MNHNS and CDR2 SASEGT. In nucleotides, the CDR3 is TGTGCCAGTTCCTATATTGGGACAGGCGGAAACACCATATATTTT. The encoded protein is CASSYIGTGGNTIYF.

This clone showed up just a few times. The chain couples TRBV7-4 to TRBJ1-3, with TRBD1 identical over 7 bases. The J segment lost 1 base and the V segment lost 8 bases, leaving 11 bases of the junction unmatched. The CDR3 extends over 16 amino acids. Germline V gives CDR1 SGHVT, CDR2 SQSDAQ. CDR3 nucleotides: TGTGCCAGCCAATTAGTCAGGGGGATGTCTGGAAACACCATATATTTT. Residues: CASQLVRGMSGNTIYF.

CDR3 nucleotides: TGTGCCAGCTCACCCACAGGGGATGTCCAGCCCCAGCATTTT. It encodes CASSPTGDVQPQHF. This chain joins TRBV18 and TRBJ1-5; 7 bases are a match to TRBD1. Unmatched junction bases numbered 6, after V lost 3 bases and J lost 7 bases. There are 14 residues in the CDR3. Germline loops: CDR1 KGHSH, CDR2 LQKENI.

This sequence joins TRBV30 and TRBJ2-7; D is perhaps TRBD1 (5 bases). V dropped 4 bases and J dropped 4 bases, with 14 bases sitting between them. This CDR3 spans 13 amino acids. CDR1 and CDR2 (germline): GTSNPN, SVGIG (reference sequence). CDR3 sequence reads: CAWTKGRMYEQYF. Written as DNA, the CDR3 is TGTGCCTGGACAAAGGGGCGCATGTACGAGCAGTACTTC. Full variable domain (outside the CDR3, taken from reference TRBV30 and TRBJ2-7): SQTIHQWPATLVQPVGSPLSLECTVEGTSNPNLYWYRQAAGRGLQLLFYSVGIGQISSEVPQNLSASRPQDRQFILSSKKLLLSDSGFYLCAWTKGRMYEQYFGPGTRLTVT.

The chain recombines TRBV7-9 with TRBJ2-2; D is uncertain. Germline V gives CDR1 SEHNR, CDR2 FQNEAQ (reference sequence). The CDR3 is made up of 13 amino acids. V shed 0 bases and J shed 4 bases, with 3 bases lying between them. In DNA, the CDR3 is TGTGCCAGCAGCTTAGCCGGCACCGGGGAGCTGTTTTTT. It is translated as CASSLAGTGELFF.

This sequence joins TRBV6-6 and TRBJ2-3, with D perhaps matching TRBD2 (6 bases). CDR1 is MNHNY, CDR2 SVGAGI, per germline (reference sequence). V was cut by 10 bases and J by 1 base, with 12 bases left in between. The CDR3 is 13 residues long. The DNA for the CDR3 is TGTGCCACCCGGGAGCCAGGCACAGATACGCAGTATTTT. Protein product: CATREPGTDTQYF.

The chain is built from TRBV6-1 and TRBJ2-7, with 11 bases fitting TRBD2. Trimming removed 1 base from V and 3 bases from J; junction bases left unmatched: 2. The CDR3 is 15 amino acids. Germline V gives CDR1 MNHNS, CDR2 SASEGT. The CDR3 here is CASSEGLAGGYEQYF. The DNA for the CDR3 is TGTGCCAGCAGTGAAGGCCTAGCGGGAGGCTACGAGCAGTACTTC.

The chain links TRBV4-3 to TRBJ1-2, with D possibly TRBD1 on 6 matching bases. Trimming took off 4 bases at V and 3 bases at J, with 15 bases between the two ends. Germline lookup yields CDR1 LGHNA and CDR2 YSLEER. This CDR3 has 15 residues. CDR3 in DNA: TGCGCCAGCAGCCCAATGTCGACAGGCGACTATGGCTACACCTTC. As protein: CASSPMSTGDYGYTF.